This T cell receptor beta chain came from a study of CD8+CD57+ T cells in acquired aplastic anemia. Study background: Isolated CD4+ and CD8+ cells, once sorted, yielded DNA averaging around 3 ug. General study results and limits: Patients and controls were found to share more than 25 CD8+ CDR3 sequences.

Profiling that covered TCR beta VDJ and CDR3 relied on genomic DNA as its template. One entry per CDR3 protein, called by TCRdb with MiXCR from the reads. The data hold about 130,000 distinct CDR3 sequences, with 48% observed a single time. Concerning this clonotype: What it binds is not known.

This CDR3 spans 17 amino acids. V lost 4 bases to trimming and J lost 3 bases, with 22 bases between them. Germline CDR1 reads LNHDA; CDR2 reads SQIVND (reference sequence). The clonotype comes from a human donor in good health, serving as a control. The J gene is TRBJ2-7, the V gene TRBV19; no clear D. Sequencing was done on a sample of sorted CD4+, CD8+, or CD8+CD57+ T cells (not recorded which) from PBMCs. The CDR3 loop is CASSKLFSVLGYYEQYF. CDR3 coding DNA: TGTGCCAGTAGTAAACTTTTTTCTGTACTCGGTTACTACGAGCAGTACTTC.